The rows below give T cell receptor beta chains drawn from one sample of a study of memory CD4+ T cells and cytomegalovirus serostatus. Using immunoSEQ multiplex PCR, the repertoire was profiled, and TCRdb retains in-frame clones only, with some absent. The sample shows 61,000 or so clones, around 80% of them seen only once. Input material: memory CD4+ T cells from blood. The receptors stem from an adult in good health and CMV-seronegative. Some clones in this sample may be carry-over from other donors' samples. Both conserved end residues are part of each CDR3. Fields, in order: V gene, J gene, D gene, clone size, CDR3 protein, CDR3 DNA. D genes are given only for firm matches. Clone sizes are given selectively: once, few, many, or a class where the clone is expanded.

v_gene: TRBV11-2; j_gene: TRBJ2-5; d_gene: NA; abundance: NA; CDR3aa: CASSLGLGQETQYF; CDR3nt: TGTGCCAGCAGCTTGGGTCTGGGTCAAGAGACCCAGTACTTC
v_gene: TRBV29-1; j_gene: TRBJ1-2; d_gene: NA; abundance: NA; CDR3aa: CSARRDGANYGYTF; CDR3nt: TGCAGCGCTCGGCGGGATGGGGCTAACTATGGCTACACCTTC
v_gene: TRBV10-2; j_gene: TRBJ1-3; d_gene: TRBD1; abundance: NA; CDR3aa: CASTGTAGNTIYF; CDR3nt: TGCGCCAGCACAGGGACAGCTGGAAACACCATATATTTT
v_gene: TRBV4-2; j_gene: TRBJ2-5; d_gene: NA; abundance: once; CDR3aa: CASSLEVEVETQYF; CDR3nt: TGTGCCAGCAGCTTGGAGGTGGAGGTAGAGACCCAGTACTTC
v_gene: TRBV27; j_gene: TRBJ2-3; d_gene: NA; abundance: NA; CDR3aa: CASSKQTSTDTQYF; CDR3nt: TGTGCCAGCAGTAAACAGACTAGCACAGATACGCAGTATTTT
v_gene: TRBV27; j_gene: TRBJ2-2; d_gene: NA; abundance: NA; CDR3aa: CASLPSWSPLSGELFF; CDR3nt: TGTGCCAGTCTACCCAGTTGGAGCCCCCTCTCCGGGGAGCTGTTTTTT
v_gene: TRBV7-9; j_gene: TRBJ2-1; d_gene: TRBD2; abundance: NA; CDR3aa: CASSPTSGRSLGEQFF; CDR3nt: TGTGCCAGCAGCCCTACTAGCGGGAGGTCCCTAGGGGAGCAGTTCTTC
v_gene: TRBV5-1; j_gene: TRBJ1-4; d_gene: NA; abundance: NA; CDR3aa: CASSLGPNEKLFF; CDR3nt: TGCGCCAGCAGCTTGGGGCCTAATGAAAAACTGTTTTTT
v_gene: TRBV19; j_gene: TRBJ2-5; d_gene: NA; abundance: few; CDR3aa: CASSIDRETQYF; CDR3nt: TGTGCCAGTAGTATAGACCGAGAGACCCAGTACTTC
v_gene: TRBV2; j_gene: TRBJ1-6; d_gene: NA; abundance: NA; CDR3aa: CASSDSRDSPLHF; CDR3nt: TGTGCCAGCAGTGACAGCAGGGATTCACCCCTCCACTTT
v_gene: TRBV28; j_gene: TRBJ1-5; d_gene: NA; abundance: few; CDR3aa: CASSLRDGNQPQHF; CDR3nt: TGTGCCAGCAGTTTACGGGACGGAAATCAGCCCCAGCATTTT
v_gene: TRBV29-1; j_gene: TRBJ2-5; d_gene: TRBD2; abundance: NA; CDR3aa: CSVAGTSGIETQYF; CDR3nt: TGCAGCGTTGCCGGGACTAGCGGGATTGAGACCCAGTACTTC
v_gene: TRBV28; j_gene: TRBJ1-1; d_gene: TRBD1; abundance: NA; CDR3aa: CASIIGQGSTEAFF; CDR3nt: TGTGCCAGCATTATTGGACAGGGGTCCACTGAAGCTTTCTTT
v_gene: TRBV28; j_gene: TRBJ2-2; d_gene: NA; abundance: NA; CDR3aa: CASSRTPLGELFF; CDR3nt: TGTGCCAGCAGTCGAACCCCCCTCGGGGAGCTGTTTTTT
v_gene: TRBV7-2; j_gene: TRBJ2-3; d_gene: NA; abundance: NA; CDR3aa: CASSLARVGSADTQYF; CDR3nt: TGTGCCAGCAGCTTAGCGCGGGTGGGGTCGGCAGATACGCAGTATTTT
v_gene: TRBV19; j_gene: TRBJ2-6; d_gene: NA; abundance: once; CDR3aa: CASSIRVSFSGANVLTF; CDR3nt: TGTGCCAGTAGTATAAGGGTTTCCTTCTCTGGGGCCAACGTCCTGACTTTC